The next 27 T cell receptor beta chains were all read from a single sample in a study of T cell responses to AZD1222 COVID-19 vaccine. Assay used: immunoSEQ multiplex PCR; TCRdb lists only in-frame clones, some missing. Of some 150,000 clones in the sample, roughly 91% were seen once. This sample comprised peripheral blood, obtained on day 0 of AZD1222 vaccination. The receptors here all came from an adult in good health.

The rearrangement links TRBV27 to TRBJ1-5; 10 nucleotides line up with TRBD1. Germline V gene lookup returns CDR1 MNHEY and CDR2 SMNVEV (reference sequence). The junction had 10 bases not matched to a gene; V was cut back by 4 bases and J by 10 bases. The CDR3 length is 15 residues. CDR3 bases: TGTGCCAGCAGTTCGGGACAGGGGATTCTTCATCCCCAGCATTTT. As protein: CASSSGQGILHPQHF.

The chain carries TRBV9 and TRBJ1-6; D not certain. This CDR3 contains 12 residues. The germline gives CDR1 SGDLS, CDR2 YYNGEE. V lost 3 bases to trimming and J lost 12 bases, with 10 bases between them. The CDR3 DNA is TGTGCCAGCAGCGGGGTGGGCAGACCCCTCCACTTT. Protein: CASSGVGRPLHF.

The rearrangement links TRBV7-6 to TRBJ1-6, with 11 bases that match TRBD1. Trimming cost V 5 bases and J 9 bases; bases outside gene matches: 15. The CDR3 runs 18 residues. Germline V gene sequence: CDR1 SGHVS, CDR2 FNYEAQ. For the CDR3, the DNA is TGTGCCAGCAGCCCCGGGACAGGGGGTCGCTACTCTGGTTCACCCCTCCACTTT. This translates into CASSPGTGGRYSGSPLHF.

The rearrangement uses TRBV20-1 and TRBJ1-2; D remains ambiguous. Germline V CDR1 and CDR2: DFQATT, SNEGSKA (reference sequence). Trimming removed 3 bases at V and 5 bases at J, with 7 bases between. CDR3 length equals 11 residues. CDR3 nucleotide sequence: TGCAGTGCTAGCGGACTTTATGGCTACACCTTC. It translates to CSASGLYGYTF.

This clone was observed a handful of times. The chain is built from TRBV5-4 and TRBJ1-4, with D tentatively TRBD1 (5 bases). With 1 base removed from V and 4 bases from J, the gap between germline ends came to 11 bases. The CDR3 is 15 amino acids. Germline V CDR1 and CDR2: SGHNT, YYREEE (reference sequence). As DNA, the CDR3 is TGTGCCAGCAGCTTGCGCAGGGACCGTAATGAAAAACTGTTTTTT. It is translated as CASSLRRDRNEKLFF.

This chain uses TRBV7-9 with TRBJ1-5; maybe TRBD1 (5 bases). Germline values: CDR1 SEHNR, CDR2 FQNEAQ (reference sequence). V shed 1 base and J shed 6 bases, with 10 bases lying between them. CDR3 length: 14 residues. The CDR3 nucleotides read TGTGCCAGCAGCTTAGGTGAAGGGGCTCAGCCCCAGCATTTT. It yields the protein CASSLGEGAQPQHF.

This clone was counted a single time. The chain couples TRBV5-1 to TRBJ2-1; no clear D gene. The CDR3 has 14 residues. The ends were cut back, 4 bases at V and 0 bases at J, with 8 bases in the middle. Germline V gene lookup returns CDR1 SGHRS and CDR2 YFSETQ. The CDR3 protein is CASSIGSSYNEQFF. As DNA, the CDR3 is TGCGCCAGCAGCATCGGAAGCTCCTACAATGAGCAGTTCTTC.

Concerning this clone itself: The junction differs from germline at one of its ends, possibly a read error. The chain joins TRBV6-5 to TRBJ1-2; no clear D gene. Germline CDR1 MNHEY, CDR2 SVGAGI. This CDR3 is 14 amino acids long. The CDR3 region is CASRYSGSNYGYTF. DNA for the CDR3: TGTGCCAGCAGGTACTCCGGTTCTAACTATGGCTACACCTTC.

The chain combines TRBV18 with TRBJ2-1; 8 bases line up with TRBD2. Trimming cost V 6 bases and J 0 bases; bases outside gene matches: 1. Germline CDR1 is KGHSH and CDR2 is LQKENI. This CDR3 contains 14 residues. This CDR3 is CASSGGGSYNEQFF. The CDR3 DNA sequence: TGTGCCAGCTCCGGGGGGGGCTCCTACAATGAGCAGTTCTTC.

This chain links TRBV5-6 with TRBJ2-4; D uncertain. Trimming took off 1 base at V and 0 bases at J, with 5 bases between the two ends. CDR1 and CDR2 from the germline V gene are SGHDT and YYEEEE. The CDR3 sequence is 14 residues long. This CDR3 reads CASSLTGAKNIQYF. DNA of the CDR3: TGTGCCAGCAGCTTGACGGGAGCCAAAAACATTCAGTACTTC.

This clone came up once. This chain uses TRBV11-3 with TRBJ2-6, with D uncertain. The CDR3 runs to 14 residues. Trimming pared 2 bases from V and 0 bases from J, leaving 2 bases between. Germline-derived CDR1 and CDR2 are SGHNT and YENEEA. The CDR3: CASSLNSGANVLTF. DNA for the CDR3: TGTGCCAGCAGCTTAAACTCTGGGGCCAACGTCCTGACTTTC.

This chain links TRBV6-5 with TRBJ1-1; D is possibly TRBD1 (6 bases). The V gene lost 6 bases and the J gene lost 0 bases, with 17 bases spanning the gap. The CDR3 has 16 amino acids. Germline CDR1 MNHEY, CDR2 SVGAGI. CDR3 protein: CASRYQSQGLNTEAFF. The CDR3 region has the DNA TGTGCCAGCAGGTACCAGAGTCAGGGGCTGAACACTGAAGCTTTCTTT.

This clone was seen more than once but under ten times. The identical CDR3 is also encoded by other nucleotide sequences in the sample. This rearrangement joins TRBV18 to TRBJ1-1; TRBD1 aligns across 7 bases. The CDR3 spans 13 residues. The ends lost 3 bases at V and 7 bases at J; junction bases unmatched: 5. Germline V gene lookup returns CDR1 KGHSH and CDR2 LQKENI. CDR3 DNA sequence: TGTGCCAGCTCACCTTCGACAGGGAATGAAGCTTTCTTT. Its protein product is CASSPSTGNEAFF.

The V call is TRBV9, the J call TRBJ2-7; 7 positions agree with TRBD2. This CDR3 is built from 16 residues. V was pared by 0 bases and J by 6 bases, with 12 bases of the junction left unmatched. Germline lookup yields CDR1 SGDLS and CDR2 YYNGEE. CDR3 in amino acids: CASSVAQTGLRGEQYF. Here the CDR3 DNA reads TGTGCCAGCAGCGTAGCTCAAACGGGACTAAGAGGCGAGCAGTACTTC. Full variable domain (rest looked up from reference TRBV9 and TRBJ2-7): DSGVTQTPKHLITATGQRVTLRCSPRSGDLSVYWYQQSLDQGLQFLIQYYNGEERAKGNILERFSAQQFPDLHSELNLSSLELGDSALYFCASSVAQTGLRGEQYFGPGTRLTVT.

This chain connects TRBV27 to TRBJ1-2, with 11 bases that match TRBD1. V trimming: 5 bases; J trimming: 4 bases; junction bases outside the gene matches: 6. Germline V lookup: CDR1 MNHEY, CDR2 SMNVEV (reference sequence). This CDR3 has 15 amino acids. The CDR3, as DNA: TGTGCCAGCAGTCTAGGGACAGGGGGGATCTATGGCTACACCTTC. Protein product: CASSLGTGGIYGYTF.

The chain is built from TRBV6-5 and TRBJ2-7; tentatively, D is TRBD1 (5 bases). The germline gives CDR1 MNHEY, CDR2 SVGAGI. Trimming removed 5 bases from V and 1 base from J, with 15 bases in between. CDR3 size: 15 residues. The CDR3 protein is CASSSIRGGSYEQYF. CDR3 bases: TGTGCCAGCAGTAGTATAAGGGGTGGGTCCTACGAGCAGTACTTC.

The chain links TRBV27 to TRBJ1-2; no definite D call. V shed 2 bases and J shed 2 bases, with 12 bases lying between them. This CDR3 spans 15 amino acids. Per the germline V gene, CDR1 is MNHEY and CDR2 is SMNVEV (reference sequence). The CDR3 spells CASSLLPGSNYGYTF. The CDR3 bases are TGTGCCAGCAGTTTACTGCCGGGATCCAACTATGGCTACACCTTC.

The genes are TRBV2 and TRBJ2-6; D call uncertain. V was shortened by 8 bases and J by 1 base, with 9 bases between the two germline ends. The CDR3 spans 14 residues. Germline CDR1 and CDR2: SNHLY and FYNNEI. The CDR3 DNA reads TGTGCCAGCGCCAAGGAATCTGGGGCCAACGTCCTGACTTTC. It encodes CASAKESGANVLTF.

The rearrangement joins TRBV2 to TRBJ2-7; possibly TRBD1 for D (6 bases). Deletions cut 6 bases from V and 0 bases from J, with 15 bases between. Germline CDR1 SNHLY, CDR2 FYNNEI. This CDR3 is built from 15 residues. The CDR3 is CASRVRDIPSYEQYF. CDR3 coding DNA: TGTGCCAGCAGGGTTCGGGACATACCCTCCTACGAGCAGTACTTC.

CDR3 DNA: TGCGCCAGCAGCTGGGGACAGAGGGCCAACGTCCTGACTTTC. It encodes CASSWGQRANVLTF. The chain employs TRBV5-1 and TRBJ2-6; TRBD1 aligns across 7 bases. Germline CDR1 and CDR2: SGHRS and YFSETQ. Trimming took 3 bases from V and 5 from J; bases not matched to a gene: 2. The CDR3 length is 14 residues.

This clone has more than one count but fewer than ten. DNA of the CDR3: TGTGCCAGTAGTATGCGAGTTGGGGCCAACGTCCTGACTTTC. It specifies CASSMRVGANVLTF. This chain connects TRBV19 to TRBJ2-6; no firm D call. The CDR3 contains 14 residues. Germline CDR1 reads LNHDA; CDR2 reads SQIVND (reference sequence). V lost 3 bases, J lost 3 bases, and 6 bases lay in between. Full variable domain (missing parts from reference TRBV19 and TRBJ2-6): DGGITQSPKYLFRKEGQNVTLSCEQNLNHDAMYWYRQDPGQGLRLIYYSQIVNDFQKGDIAEGYSVSREKKESFPLTVTSAQKNPTAFYLCASSMRVGANVLTFGAGSRLTVL.

V is TRBV29-1 and J is TRBJ1-2; D is undetermined. Between the trimmed V and J ends, which lost 3 bases and 5 bases, there was a span of 4 bases. The CDR3 has 10 amino acids. Germline CDR1 and CDR2: SQVTM and ANQGSEA. The CDR3 here is CSVDWYGYTF. The CDR3 DNA follows: TGCAGCGTTGACTGGTATGGCTACACCTTC.

The V gene is TRBV12-3 or TRBV12-4, the J gene TRBJ2-7; no firm D call. V shed 0 bases and J shed 4 bases, with 7 bases lying between them. This CDR3 is built from 13 residues. The CDR3 coding sequence is TGTGCCAGCAGTTTAGCACAAACTTACGAGCAGTACTTC. It codes for CASSLAQTYEQYF.

The V gene is TRBV7-3, the J gene TRBJ1-6; 8 positions agree with TRBD1. The CDR3 has 15 amino acids. CDR1 is SGHTA and CDR2 is FQGTGA in the germline V gene. Trimming cost V 5 bases and J 10 bases; bases outside gene matches: 10. CDR3 residues: CASSPGQGEESPLHF. The CDR3 DNA reads TGTGCCAGCAGCCCCGGACAGGGAGAAGAGTCACCCCTCCACTTT.

This rearrangement joins TRBV6-6 to TRBJ1-3; TRBD1 agrees at 7 bases. In germline, CDR1 is MNHNY, CDR2 SVGAGI (reference sequence). The CDR3 is made up of 14 amino acids. V lost 6 bases and J lost 4; bases outside the gene matches: 6. In nucleotides, the CDR3 is TGTGCCAGCAGGTCGACAGGGTCCGGAAACACCATATATTTT. It codes for CASRSTGSGNTIYF.

This sequence joins TRBV6-1 and TRBJ2-7, with D uncertain. The CDR3 length is 15 residues. Germline CDR1 and CDR2: MNHNS and SASEGT. V was clipped by 3 bases and J by 0 bases, with 12 bases between them. CDR3 protein: CASSDEVPSSYEQYF. For the CDR3, the DNA is TGTGCCAGCAGTGACGAGGTTCCTAGCTCCTACGAGCAGTACTTC.

The table lists this clone with a count of one. The J gene is TRBJ2-5, the V gene TRBV11-2, with a weak D call TRBD2 (6 bases). Germline values: CDR1 SGHAT, CDR2 FQNNGV. Trimming removed 3 bases from V and 7 bases from J, with 12 bases in between. This CDR3 is 13 amino acids long. Here the CDR3 reads CASSLEGRGTQYF. The CDR3 nucleotides are TGTGCCAGCAGCTTGGAGGGTCGGGGGACCCAGTACTTC. The complete variable domain, with remaining parts taken from reference TRBV11-2 and TRBJ2-5, reads EAGVAQSPRYKIIEKRQSVAFWCNPISGHATLYWYQQILGQGPKLLIQFQNNGVVDDSQLPKDRFSAERLKGVDSTLKIQPAKLEDSAVYLCASSLEGRGTQYFGPGTRLLVL.